Shown below are 26 T cell receptor beta chains from a single sample sequenced in a study of cytomegalovirus exposure and HLA in healthy donors. The PCR contained 60 Vbeta and 13 Jbeta primers. The assay was immunoSEQ multiplex PCR, and TCRdb's table has in-frame clones only and misses some. This repertoire shows about 140,000 clones, more than 70% found once; its top ten account for around 2.5%. The sample taken for sequencing was PBMCs. Every receptor here comes from a man aged 45-65 years in good health and CMV-seronegative.

V usage is TRBV9 and J usage is TRBJ2-7; TRBD2 aligns across 8 bases. The CDR3 covers 15 residues. The V segment lost 4 bases and the J segment 2 bases; nucleotides outside the gene matches: 8. CDR1 and CDR2 from the germline V gene are SGDLS and YYNGEE. The CDR3 loop is CASSPQAGVPYEQYF. The CDR3, as DNA: TGTGCCAGCAGCCCCCAAGCGGGAGTACCCTACGAGCAGTACTTC.

The chain links TRBV11-2 to TRBJ2-1; 9 nucleotides agree with TRBD2. The CDR3 sequence is 15 residues long. Germline CDR1 SGHAT, CDR2 FQNNGV. The V segment lost 5 bases and the J segment 5 bases; nucleotides outside the gene matches: 7. Here the CDR3 reads CASSVVAGEHNEQFF. As DNA, the CDR3 is TGTGCCAGCAGCGTAGTAGCGGGAGAGCACAATGAGCAGTTCTTC.

This clone was counted a single time. V and J are TRBV23-1 and TRBJ2-7; a weak D match, TRBD1 (6 bases). TRBV23-1 is identified as an open reading frame with a role that is uncertain. V was shortened by 1 base and J by 2 bases, with 12 bases between the two germline ends. The CDR3 contains 15 residues. The CDR3 coding sequence is TGCGCCAGCAGTCAATACAGGGATGGAACCTACGAGCAGTACTTC. It is translated as CASSQYRDGTYEQYF.

CDR3 sequence (DNA): TGTGCCAGCAGCTTGGGCGGGGGCAACAATGAGCAGTTCTTC. It translates to CASSLGGGNNEQFF. The rearrangement joins TRBV7-3 to TRBJ2-1, with a possible D match to TRBD2 (7 bases). V dropped 3 bases and J dropped 5 bases, with 11 bases sitting between them. Germline CDR1 is SGHTA and CDR2 is FQGTGA. This CDR3 is built from 14 residues.

V is TRBV18 and J is TRBJ2-2; 7 bases map to TRBD2. V shed 8 bases and J 1 base; nucleotides not matched to a gene: 1. The CDR3 totals 13 residues. Germline CDR1 reads KGHSH; CDR2 reads LQKENI. The CDR3 coding sequence is TGTGCCAGCGAGCGGGGGAACACCGGGGAGCTGTTTTTT. Translating it yields CASERGNTGELFF.

This rearrangement joins TRBV7-2 to TRBJ2-7; 8 bases are shared with TRBD2. The CDR3 is 15 residues long. V lost 6 bases, J lost 3 bases, and 10 bases stayed unmatched. Germline assignment: CDR1 SGHTA and CDR2 FQGNSA. The CDR3 bases are TGTGCCAGCAGACCGGGACTAGGAAGTTTCTACGAGCAGTACTTC. Its protein product is CASRPGLGSFYEQYF.

CDR3 sequence (DNA): TGTGCCAGCAGCTTCCGTTCGACGGGTCACCAGTACTTC. It is translated as CASSFRSTGHQYF. The rearrangement uses TRBV11-3 and TRBJ2-7; no clear D. The CDR3 runs to 13 residues. Germline CDR1 and CDR2: SGHNT and YENEEA. Trimming took off 3 bases at V and 10 bases at J, with 16 bases between the two ends.

This clone occurred once. The rearrangement joins TRBV11-3 to TRBJ2-1; D may be TRBD1 (7 bases). The germline V and J ends were trimmed by 1 base and 7 bases, with 20 bases remaining between them. The germline CDR1 and CDR2 sequences are SGHNT and YENEEA. This CDR3 spans 17 amino acids. The CDR3 here is CASSLGGAGGSVNEQFF. In DNA, the CDR3 is TGTGCCAGCAGCTTAGGAGGGGCAGGGGGGTCGGTAAATGAGCAGTTCTTC.

The V gene is TRBV15, the J gene TRBJ1-1; the D gene is possibly TRBD1 (6 bases). Germline assignment: CDR1 LNHNV and CDR2 YYDKDF (reference sequence). V lost 4 bases to trimming and J lost 9 bases, with 24 bases between them. The CDR3 extends over 16 amino acids. The CDR3 loop is CATSTKVGWTDEKAFF. As DNA, the CDR3 is TGTGCCACCAGCACGAAGGTTGGGTGGACAGACGAGAAAGCTTTCTTT.

Here the CDR3 DNA reads TGTGCCAGCAGCCTCACAGGGGATAGGGAAGAGACCCAGTACTTC. Its protein product is CASSLTGDREETQYF. The rearrangement uses TRBV9 and TRBJ2-5; 7 bases are shared with TRBD1. The CDR3 is 15 amino acids. CDR1 SGDLS and CDR2 YYNGEE come from the germline V gene. J gave up 3 bases and V 4 bases, and 9 bases lay outside the gene matches.

The chain joins TRBV27 to TRBJ2-5, with D perhaps TRBD2 (6 bases). The CDR3 sequence is 13 residues long. CDR1 and CDR2 from the germline V gene are MNHEY and SMNVEV (reference sequence). Trimming stripped 3 bases from V and 3 bases from J, with 8 bases between. The CDR3 bases are TGTGCCAGCAGTTTGGAGGGAGAAGAGACCCAGTACTTC. As protein: CASSLEGEETQYF.

The chain is built from TRBV5-4 and TRBJ2-5, with 8 bases fitting TRBD2. This CDR3 region has 17 residues. From germline, CDR1 is SGHNT and CDR2 YYREEE (reference sequence). J was trimmed by 1 base and V by 4 bases; bases with no gene match: 12. CDR3 bases: TGTGCCAGCAGCCGCGATCGGGGGGGCCTCCCCCAAGAGACCCAGTACTTC. It is translated as CASSRDRGGLPQETQYF. Drawing the rest from reference TRBV5-4 and TRBJ2-5, the complete variable domain is ETGVTQSPTHLIKTRGQQVTLRCSSQSGHNTVSWYQQALGQGPQFIFQYYREEENGRGNFPPRFSGLQFPNYSSELNVNALELDDSALYLCASSRDRGGLPQETQYFGPGTRLLVL.

The genes are TRBV30 and TRBJ1-1; possibly TRBD1 for D (5 bases). CDR1 and CDR2 from the germline V gene are GTSNPN and SVGIG (reference sequence). V lost 4 bases, J lost 4 bases, and 13 bases lay in between. CDR3 length: 13 amino acids. CDR3 sequence (DNA): TGTGCCTGGACCCCGGGGGGGTTCACTGAAGCTTTCTTT. It translates to CAWTPGGFTEAFF.

This clone was seen a single time. The J gene is TRBJ1-5, the V gene TRBV19; the match to TRBD1 covers 9 bases. This CDR3 spans 17 amino acids. Germline-derived CDR1 and CDR2 are LNHDA and SQIVND (reference sequence). V shed 6 bases, J shed 2 bases, and the junction held 11 bases outside the gene matches. CDR3 sequence: CASRTGGGYYGNQPQHF. The CDR3 coding sequence is TGTGCCAGTAGGACAGGGGGGGGATATTATGGCAATCAGCCCCAGCATTTT.

The chain carries TRBV5-1 and TRBJ2-1; 7 bases fit TRBD1. Per germline, CDR1 SGHRS and CDR2 YFSETQ. The V segment lost 0 bases and the J segment 9 bases; nucleotides outside the gene matches: 6. The CDR3 consists of 14 residues. The CDR3 protein is CASSLVFRDSEQFF. The CDR3 coding sequence is TGCGCCAGCAGCTTGGTCTTTCGGGACAGTGAGCAGTTCTTC.

This clone came up once. DNA of the CDR3: TGTGCCAGCAGGCAGAAAAACATTCAGTACTTC. Amino acid sequence: CASRQKNIQYF. V gene TRBV2 combines with J gene TRBJ2-4; D is unclear. This CDR3 is 11 amino acids long. With 6 bases removed from V and 4 bases from J, the gap between germline ends came to 4 bases. Germline CDR1 SNHLY, CDR2 FYNNEI.

The chain carries TRBV29-1 and TRBJ1-2; TRBD1 matches 8 bases. V trimming: 8 bases; J trimming: 6 bases; junction bases outside the gene matches: 20. The germline gives CDR1 SQVTM, CDR2 ANQGSEA. The CDR3 extends over 16 amino acids. The CDR3 sequence is CSTSWGTGETSNGYTF. The CDR3, as DNA: TGCAGCACGTCGTGGGGGACAGGTGAGACGTCGAATGGCTACACCTTC.

This clone was seen more than once but under ten times. V is TRBV28 and J is TRBJ1-5; no clear D gene. The V and J ends lost 9 bases and 3 bases respectively, with 12 bases between them. Germline values: CDR1 MDHEN, CDR2 SYDVKM. The CDR3 has 13 amino acids. CDR3 residues: CASRGENNQPQHF. The CDR3, as DNA: TGTGCCAGTCGGGGAGAGAACAATCAGCCCCAGCATTTT.

This clone was seen only a few times. V gene TRBV5-1 combines with J gene TRBJ2-1, with TRBD1 as a possible D gene (6 bases). The CDR3 runs to 13 residues. V was trimmed by 4 bases and J by 3 bases, leaving 8 bases between them. The germline V gene encodes CDR1 SGHRS and CDR2 YFSETQ. CDR3 in DNA: TGCGCCAGCAGCACGGACAGCTACAATGAGCAGTTCTTC. This codes for CASSTDSYNEQFF.

The chain combines TRBV7-6 with TRBJ2-7; 10 positions match TRBD1. CDR3 size: 16 residues. Trimming took 1 base from V and 5 from J; bases not matched to a gene: 8. Looked up from germline, CDR1 is SGHVS and CDR2 is FNYEAQ. CDR3 in DNA: TGTGCCAGCAGCTTAGGGGCCGGGACAGGGGTGGACGAGCAGTACTTC. Protein: CASSLGAGTGVDEQYF.

The chain uses TRBV2 and TRBJ2-1; TRBD2 matches 10 bases. Germline V gene sequence: CDR1 SNHLY, CDR2 FYNNEI. Trimming at V came to 5 bases and at J to 10 bases, leaving 5 bases not matched to a gene. The CDR3 consists of 13 residues. CDR3 nucleotides: TGTGCCAGCAGTCCTAGCGGGAGCGGGGAGCAGTTCTTC. Protein product: CASSPSGSGEQFF. The full variable domain, completed using reference TRBV2 and TRBJ2-1, is EPEVTQTPSHQVTQMGQEVILRCVPISNHLYFYWYRQILGQKVEFLVSFYNNEISEKSEIFDDQFSVERPDGSNFTLKIRSTKLEDSAMYFCASSPSGSGEQFFGPGTRLTVL.

The chain employs TRBV9 and TRBJ2-7, with D possibly TRBD2 on 6 matching bases. Germline V gene lookup returns CDR1 SGDLS and CDR2 YYNGEE. This CDR3 region has 14 residues. Trimming removed 0 bases from V and 3 bases from J, with 10 bases in between. The DNA for the CDR3 is TGTGCCAGCAGCGTAGGATGGGGGGTCTACGAGCAGTACTTC. This translates into CASSVGWGVYEQYF.

This chain connects TRBV4-1 to TRBJ1-5; 7 bases fit TRBD1. With 4 bases clipped from V and 7 bases from J, the junction kept 13 bases outside the gene matches. Germline lookup yields CDR1 MGHRA and CDR2 YSYEKL. The CDR3 contains 16 residues. The CDR3 coding sequence is TGCGCCAGCAGCCGGACCTCGGGACAGCTAGAACAGCCCCAGCATTTT. Its protein product is CASSRTSGQLEQPQHF.

The V and J genes are TRBV5-5 and TRBJ2-7; no clear D gene. Trimming pared 0 bases from V and 6 bases from J, leaving 7 bases between. CDR3 length: 12 amino acids. Germline V gene data show CDR1 as SGHKS and CDR2 as YYEKEE (reference sequence). CDR3 bases: TGTGCCAGCAGCTTGGTGAGGAGCGAGCAGTACTTC. Amino acids: CASSLVRSEQYF.

The chain recombines TRBV18 with TRBJ1-1, with 11 bases aligning to TRBD1. With 2 bases clipped from V and 1 base from J, the junction kept 3 bases outside the gene matches. This CDR3 has 16 amino acids. In germline, CDR1 is KGHSH, CDR2 LQKENI. CDR3 residues: CASSPGTGGWNTEAFF. In nucleotides, the CDR3 is TGTGCCAGCTCACCAGGGACAGGGGGATGGAACACTGAAGCTTTCTTT.

The rearrangement links TRBV30 to TRBJ1-6; no definite D call. The CDR3 runs to 15 residues. Germline V gene data show CDR1 as GTSNPN and CDR2 as SVGIG (reference sequence). Trimming took 2 bases from V and 7 from J, leaving 15 bases between them. CDR3 coding DNA: TGTGCCTGGAGTTTTGAGGTTTTTGAAAATTCACCCCTCCACTTT. Its translation is CAWSFEVFENSPLHF.